The clone carrying this TCR beta chain was recorded a few times. The CDR3 runs to 13 residues. Per germline, CDR1 LNHDA and CDR2 SQIVND (reference sequence). The ends were cut back, 6 bases at V and 10 bases at J, with 13 bases in the middle. Method: immunoSEQ multiplex PCR; TCRdb's copy keeps in-frame clones and lacks some. The table records 1.5 million to 2.5 million clones, over 85% of them present only once. The sample is drawn from a study of shared clonotypes between healthy human individuals. Whole-study context: The people who gave samples were a couple of women and three men aged 18 to 49.

In the naive CD8 group, cells lacked CD45RO and were positively selected for CCR7, so terminally differentiated effector memory CD45RA+ cells were left out. All participating donors were Caucasian adults from Nashville, Tennessee. This clonotype was obtained from a man aged 18 to 35 in good health. The specimen was naive CD8+ T cells sorted from blood. This chain uses TRBV19 with TRBJ1-6, with D possibly TRBD1 on 5 matching bases. The CDR3 DNA follows: TGTGCCAGTAGCTTGGGCACAGGATCACCCCTCCACTTT. Translating gives CASSLGTGSPLHF. The variable domain in full, completed from reference TRBV19 and TRBJ1-6, reads DGGITQSPKYLFRKEGQNVTLSCEQNLNHDAMYWYRQDPGQGLRLIYYSQIVNDFQKGDIAEGYSVSREKKESFPLTVTSAQKNPTAFYLCASSLGTGSPLHFGNGTRLTVT.